This TCR beta chain was sequenced in a study of identical twins. CDR1 DFQATT and CDR2 SNEGSKA come from the germline V gene (reference sequence). The CDR3 contains 14 residues. The ends lost 3 bases at V and 4 bases at J; junction bases unmatched: 7. Template switching supplied a universal primer site; unique molecular identifiers were carried on the cDNA. TCRdb used MiXCR to reprocess the 5' RACE reads, holding one entry per CDR3 protein. Among a few hundred thousand distinct CDR3 sequences, roughly 15% were seen once, and the ten largest hold 0.44%. These data were likewise used in another study, on yellow fever vaccine responses in identical twins. From that report: Reportedly, the response of twins' T cells to the vaccine seemed partly convergent, partly personalized.

The source material was CD4+ T cells sorted from blood. The chain is built from TRBV20-1 and TRBJ2-7; 9 bases agree with TRBD1. The receptor was derived from a woman aged 18-35 years in good health. The CDR3 loop reads CSASHGQGRYEQYF. The CDR3 DNA follows: TGCAGTGCTAGTCATGGACAGGGGAGATACGAGCAGTACTTC.